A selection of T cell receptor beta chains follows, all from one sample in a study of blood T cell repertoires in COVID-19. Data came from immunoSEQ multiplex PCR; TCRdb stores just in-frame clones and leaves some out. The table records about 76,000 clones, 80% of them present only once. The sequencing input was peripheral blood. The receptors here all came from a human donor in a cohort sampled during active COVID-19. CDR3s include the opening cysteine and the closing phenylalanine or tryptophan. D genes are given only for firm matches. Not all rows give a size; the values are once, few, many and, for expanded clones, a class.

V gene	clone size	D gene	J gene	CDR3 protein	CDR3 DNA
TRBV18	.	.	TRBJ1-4	CASSPQEGINEKLFF	TGTGCCAGCTCACCTCAGGAGGGAATAAATGAAAAACTGTTTTTT
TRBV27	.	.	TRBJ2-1	CASRESSYNEQFF	TGTGCCAGTCGGGAATCTTCCTACAATGAGCAGTTCTTC
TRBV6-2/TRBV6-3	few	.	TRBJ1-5	CASSYINQPQHF	TGTGCCAGCAGTTATATTAATCAGCCCCAGCATTTT
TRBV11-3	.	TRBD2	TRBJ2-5	CASSLEGGFSGGYQETQYF	TGTGCCAGCAGCTTAGAGGGAGGGTTTAGCGGGGGGTACCAAGAGACCCAGTACTTC
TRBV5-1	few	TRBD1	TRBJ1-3	CASSPSGQLKNTIYF	TGCGCCAGCAGCCCTTCGGGACAGCTAAAGAACACCATATATTTT
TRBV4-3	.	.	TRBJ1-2	CASSQGTSYGYTF	TGCGCCAGCAGCCAAGGGACTAGCTATGGCTACACCTTC
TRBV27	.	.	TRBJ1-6	CASRNTGLGNSPLHF	TGTGCCAGCAGGAACACAGGGCTAGGGAATTCACCCCTCCACTTT
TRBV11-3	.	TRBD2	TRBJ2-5	CASSLERTRSETQYF	TGTGCCAGCAGCTTAGAAAGGACTAGGTCGGAGACCCAGTACTTC
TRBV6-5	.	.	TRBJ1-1	CASRRRGQGMAEAFF	TGTGCCAGCAGGAGGAGGGGCCAGGGAATGGCTGAAGCTTTCTTT
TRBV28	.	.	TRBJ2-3	CASRGTAYTDTQYF	TGTGCCAGCAGGGGGACTGCATACACAGATACGCAGTATTTT
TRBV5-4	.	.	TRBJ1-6	CASRSGSGIDSPLHF	TGTGCCAGCAGATCCGGCTCGGGTATTGATTCACCCCTCCACTTT
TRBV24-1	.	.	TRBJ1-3	CATSSSAGKNTIYF	TGTGCCACCAGTAGTTCGGCAGGGAAAAACACCATATATTTT
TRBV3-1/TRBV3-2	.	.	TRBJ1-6	CASSQGHRNSPLHF	TGTGCCAGCAGCCAAGGCCACAGAAACTCACCCCTCCACTTT
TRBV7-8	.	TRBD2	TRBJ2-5	CASSANFGGGETQYF	TGTGCCAGCAGCGCCAACTTCGGCGGGGGGGAGACCCAGTACTTC
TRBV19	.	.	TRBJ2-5	CASSPSSRETQYF	TGTGCCAGTAGTCCCTCTTCGAGGGAGACCCAGTACTTC
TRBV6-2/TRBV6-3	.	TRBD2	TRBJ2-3	CASSPRTSGEGDTQYF	TGTGCCAGCAGTCCGCGGACTAGCGGGGAAGGAGATACGCAGTATTTT
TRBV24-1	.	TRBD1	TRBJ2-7	CATSEGGTGRSYEQYF	TGTGCCACCAGTGAGGGCGGGACAGGTCGATCCTACGAGCAGTACTTC
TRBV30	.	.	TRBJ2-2	CAWALVGGRVGELFF	TGTGCCTGGGCCCTCGTGGGGGGAAGAGTCGGGGAGCTGTTTTTT
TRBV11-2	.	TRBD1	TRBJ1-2	CASSYGTGGGYTF	TGTGCCAGCAGCTACGGGACAGGGGGGGGCTACACCTTC
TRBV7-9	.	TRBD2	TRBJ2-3	CASSLTSGTTDTQYF	TGTGCCAGCAGCTTAACTAGCGGGACCACAGATACGCAGTATTTT
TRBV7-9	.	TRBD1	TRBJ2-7	CASSFPGQGAEQYF	TGTGCCAGCAGCTTCCCGGGACAGGGGGCCGAACAGTACTTC
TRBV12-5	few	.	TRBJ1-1	CASGLLLRGGTEAFF	TGTGCTAGTGGTTTGCTGCTACGCGGGGGCACTGAAGCTTTCTTT
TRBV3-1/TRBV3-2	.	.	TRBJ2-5	CASSQSGAGETQYF	TGTGCCAGCAGCCAAAGTGGAGCGGGCGAGACCCAGTACTTC
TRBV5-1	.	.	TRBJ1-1	CASSLAPQQGLNTEAFF	TGCGCCAGCAGCTTGGCCCCTCAACAGGGATTGAACACTGAAGCTTTCTTT
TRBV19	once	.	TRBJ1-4	CASSSRTATNEKLFF	TGTGCCAGTAGTTCTCGGACAGCAACTAATGAAAAACTGTTTTTT
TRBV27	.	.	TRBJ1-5	CASSLGAGNNQPQHF	TGTGCCAGCAGTTTAGGGGCAGGAAACAATCAGCCCCAGCATTTT
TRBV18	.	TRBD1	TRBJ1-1	CASSPTGGDREFYTEAFF	TGTGCCAGCTCACCCACCGGGGGGGACAGGGAGTTTTATACTGAAGCTTTCTTT
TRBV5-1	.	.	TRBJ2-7	CASSRDSYEQYF	TGCGCCAGCAGCCGGGACTCCTACGAGCAGTACTTC
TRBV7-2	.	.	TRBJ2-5	CASSLSGTIQETQYF	TGTGCCAGCAGCCTATCCGGGACAATACAAGAGACCCAGTACTTC
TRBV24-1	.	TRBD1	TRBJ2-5	CATSDPGQQETQYF	TGTGCCACCAGTGACCCGGGACAGCAAGAGACCCAGTACTTC
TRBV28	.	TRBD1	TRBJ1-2	CASRNQGALNYGYTF	TGTGCCAGCAGGAACCAGGGGGCGCTTAACTATGGCTACACCTTC
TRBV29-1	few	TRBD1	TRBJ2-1	CSVVLWTGGNEQFF	TGCAGCGTTGTTCTCTGGACAGGGGGGAATGAGCAGTTCTTC
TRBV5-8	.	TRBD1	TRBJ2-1	CASSFYTGGSYNEQFF	TGTGCCAGCAGCTTCTATACAGGGGGCTCCTACAATGAGCAGTTCTTC
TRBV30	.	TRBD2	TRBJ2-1	CAWSLGLAGAKMLNEQFF	TGTGCCTGGAGTCTAGGACTAGCGGGAGCAAAGATGCTCAATGAGCAGTTCTTC
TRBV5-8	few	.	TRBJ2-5	CASSATWSETQYF	TGTGCCAGCAGCGCGACATGGTCAGAGACCCAGTACTTC
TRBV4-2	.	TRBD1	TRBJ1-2	CASSQGTGNYGYTF	TGTGCCAGCAGCCAGGGGACAGGGAACTATGGCTACACCTTC
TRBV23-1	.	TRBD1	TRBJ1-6	CASSQSDRDREQYSPLHF	TGCGCCAGCAGTCAATCTGACCGGGACAGGGAACAATACTCACCCCTCCACTTT